Each of the 18 T cell receptor beta chains below was sequenced from the same sample in a study of blood T cell repertoires in COVID-19. Assay used: immunoSEQ multiplex PCR; TCRdb lists only in-frame clones, some missing. This sample carries fewer than 100,000 clones, 65% to 90% of them seen once, and the ten largest clones take approximately 3.9%. The material sequenced was peripheral blood. The receptors here all came from a man aged 60 to 69 with acute or convalescent COVID-19.

The V gene is TRBV4-2, the J gene TRBJ1-3; 9 bases agree with TRBD1. Germline trimming cut 0 bases from V and 3 bases from J; bases unmatched to any gene: 6. Germline lookup yields CDR1 LGHNA and CDR2 YNFKEQ. This CDR3 has 17 residues. CDR3 DNA: TGTGCCAGCAGCCAAGATCCGGGGGACAGGGTTGGAAACACCATATATTTT. Its protein product is CASSQDPGDRVGNTIYF.

V usage is TRBV7-2 and J usage is TRBJ2-7, with D tentatively TRBD2 (6 bases). CDR1 and CDR2 from the germline V gene are SGHTA and FQGNSA. V was trimmed by 5 bases and J by 3 bases, leaving 20 bases between them. This CDR3 region has 16 residues. Here the CDR3 DNA reads TGTGCCAGCAGCGGAGTAACGGGACTCAATTTCTACGAGCAGTACTTC. Amino acid sequence: CASSGVTGLNFYEQYF.

V and J are TRBV7-2 and TRBJ2-1; 9 nucleotides align to TRBD1. The CDR3 is 15 residues long. Per the germline V gene, CDR1 is SGHTA and CDR2 is FQGNSA. Trimming at V came to 5 bases and at J to 3 bases, leaving 5 bases not matched to a gene. The CDR3 loop is CASSLGQGDYNEQFF. CDR3 bases: TGTGCCAGCAGCCTGGGACAGGGAGACTACAATGAGCAGTTCTTC.

The chain carries TRBV27 and TRBJ2-3; D is possibly TRBD1 (6 bases). The CDR3 has 15 amino acids. The germline V gene encodes CDR1 MNHEY and CDR2 SMNVEV (reference sequence). Trimming pared 5 bases from V and 0 bases from J, leaving 12 bases between. CDR3 nucleotide sequence: TGTGCCAGCAGTCCTCGGACAGCGAGCACAGATACGCAGTATTTT. It is translated as CASSPRTASTDTQYF.

The genes are TRBV27 and TRBJ1-2; 8 bases match TRBD1. V was pared by 0 bases and J by 4 bases, with 1 base of the junction left unmatched. Germline V gives CDR1 MNHEY, CDR2 SMNVEV (reference sequence). There are 14 residues in the CDR3. The CDR3 coding sequence is TGTGCCAGCAGTTTATCTGGACAGGGCTATGGCTACACCTTC. Translating gives CASSLSGQGYGYTF.

The rearrangement joins TRBV5-1 to TRBJ2-7; D remains unclear. There are 13 residues in the CDR3. The germline V gene has CDR1 SGHRS and CDR2 YFSETQ. The ends were cut back, 0 bases at V and 4 bases at J, with 8 bases in the middle. The CDR3 spells CASSLARRYEQYF. The CDR3 bases are TGCGCCAGCAGCTTGGCCCGGAGATACGAGCAGTACTTC.

CDR3 sequence (DNA): TGTGCCAGCAGCTTAGGGGGGGCAGATACGCAGTATTTT. This sequence encodes CASSLGGADTQYF. J is TRBJ2-3 and V is TRBV7-9, with D possibly matching TRBD2 (6 bases). From germline, CDR1 is SEHNR and CDR2 FQNEAQ (reference sequence). The CDR3 extends over 13 amino acids. V lost 1 base and J lost 4, with 6 bases in between.

CDR3 DNA: TGCGCCAGCAGCTCAACAGGACCTGAGCAGTACTTC. It translates to CASSSTGPEQYF. This chain links TRBV5-1 with TRBJ2-7, with D tentatively TRBD1 (5 bases). The CDR3 is 12 amino acids. The V end was cut by 3 bases, the J end by 7 bases, with 11 bases between. CDR1 is SGHRS and CDR2 is YFSETQ in the germline V gene.

This chain connects TRBV7-2 to TRBJ2-7; weak D call: TRBD1 (5 bases). From germline, CDR1 is SGHTA and CDR2 FQGNSA. V was clipped by 1 base and J by 2 bases, with 6 bases between them. This CDR3 has 13 amino acids. CDR3 protein: CASSLGTPYEQYF. The CDR3 nucleotides read TGTGCCAGCAGCTTAGGGACACCCTACGAGCAGTACTTC.

This chain connects TRBV9 to TRBJ2-3, with 10 nucleotides matching TRBD2. The V and J ends lost 3 bases and 5 bases, in that order; junction bases with no gene match: 9. CDR3 length: 16 amino acids. CDR1 is SGDLS, CDR2 YYNGEE, per germline. The CDR3 bases are TGTGCCAGCAGCGACCCCCTAGCGGGGGAACGAGATACGCAGTATTTT. Protein product: CASSDPLAGERDTQYF.

The V gene is TRBV10-2, the J gene TRBJ2-2, with D possibly TRBD1 on 5 matching bases. The CDR3 covers 12 residues. Germline V CDR1 and CDR2: WSHSY, SAAADI. The V end was cut by 8 bases, the J end by 6 bases, with 10 bases between. The CDR3 nucleotides read TGCGCCAGCGGCCAGGGTCCCGGGGAGCTGTTTTTT. It codes for CASGQGPGELFF.

V is TRBV18 and J is TRBJ2-5; D might be TRBD1 (5 bases). The V gene's germline CDR1 is KGHSH and CDR2 LQKENI. V lost 1 base to trimming and J lost 2 bases, with 8 bases between them. The CDR3 loop spans 14 amino acids. The CDR3 bases are TGTGCCAGCTCACCACTTAGGGGTCAAGAGACCCAGTACTTC. This gives the protein CASSPLRGQETQYF.

This clone came up once. This chain uses TRBV19 with TRBJ2-6, with 10 bases identical to TRBD1. There are 18 residues in the CDR3. Per the germline V gene, CDR1 is LNHDA and CDR2 is SQIVND (reference sequence). V shed 4 bases and J 0 bases; nucleotides not matched to a gene: 6. In nucleotides, the CDR3 is TGTGCCAGTAGTACCGGGACAGGGGTTCTCTCTGGGGCCAACGTCCTGACTTTC. Protein sequence: CASSTGTGVLSGANVLTF.

This chain uses TRBV30 with TRBJ1-1; D gene unclear. Trimming removed 0 bases at V and 1 base at J, with 9 bases between. This CDR3 is 14 amino acids long. The germline CDR1 and CDR2 sequences are GTSNPN and SVGIG (reference sequence). CDR3 amino acids: CAWSVRGSNTEAFF. CDR3 nucleotides: TGTGCCTGGAGTGTACGGGGATCGAACACTGAAGCTTTCTTT. The complete variable domain, with remaining parts taken from reference TRBV30 and TRBJ1-1, reads SQTIHQWPATLVQPVGSPLSLECTVEGTSNPNLYWYRQAAGRGLQLLFYSVGIGQISSEVPQNLSASRPQDRQFILSSKKLLLSDSGFYLCAWSVRGSNTEAFFGQGTRLTVV.

V is TRBV18 and J is TRBJ2-1; 11 bases are a match to TRBD2. The J segment lost 7 bases and the V segment lost 1 base, leaving 12 bases of the junction unmatched. The CDR3 length is 18 residues. Germline V gives CDR1 KGHSH, CDR2 LQKENI. The CDR3 DNA sequence: TGTGCCAGCTCACCACTGGCCGGGACTAGCGGCGGACGTAATGAGCAGTTCTTC. Its protein is CASSPLAGTSGGRNEQFF. The full variable domain, rest sourced from reference TRBV18 and TRBJ2-1, is NAGVMQNPRHLVRRRGQEARLRCSPMKGHSHVYWYRQLPEEGLKFMVYLQKENIIDESGMPKERFSAEFPKEGPSILRIQQVVRGDSAAYFCASSPLAGTSGGRNEQFFGPGTRLTVL.

The genes are TRBV5-1 and TRBJ2-7; tentative D call: TRBD1 (6 bases). The germline gives CDR1 SGHRS, CDR2 YFSETQ. CDR3 length: 14 residues. Trimming left V 3 bases short and J 0 bases short, with 10 bases between. In DNA, the CDR3 is TGCGCCAGCAGCTCCAGGGGAATCTCCTACGAGCAGTACTTC. As protein: CASSSRGISYEQYF.

This sequence joins TRBV6-5 and TRBJ2-7; D is possibly TRBD2 (5 bases). The CDR3 consists of 15 residues. Trimming shortened V by 2 bases and J by 0 bases, and 11 bases separated the two germline ends. Germline assignment: CDR1 MNHEY and CDR2 SVGAGI. This CDR3 reads CASSYSFTSSYEQYF. CDR3 DNA: TGTGCCAGCAGTTACAGCTTCACTAGCTCCTACGAGCAGTACTTC.

The chain joins TRBV28 to TRBJ1-1; D call uncertain. Trimming removed 2 bases from V and 10 bases from J, with 8 bases in between. The CDR3 length is 11 residues. Germline-derived CDR1 and CDR2 are MDHEN and SYDVKM. CDR3 amino acids: CASSLRGVAFF. CDR3 DNA sequence: TGTGCCAGCAGTTTACGGGGTGTAGCTTTCTTT.